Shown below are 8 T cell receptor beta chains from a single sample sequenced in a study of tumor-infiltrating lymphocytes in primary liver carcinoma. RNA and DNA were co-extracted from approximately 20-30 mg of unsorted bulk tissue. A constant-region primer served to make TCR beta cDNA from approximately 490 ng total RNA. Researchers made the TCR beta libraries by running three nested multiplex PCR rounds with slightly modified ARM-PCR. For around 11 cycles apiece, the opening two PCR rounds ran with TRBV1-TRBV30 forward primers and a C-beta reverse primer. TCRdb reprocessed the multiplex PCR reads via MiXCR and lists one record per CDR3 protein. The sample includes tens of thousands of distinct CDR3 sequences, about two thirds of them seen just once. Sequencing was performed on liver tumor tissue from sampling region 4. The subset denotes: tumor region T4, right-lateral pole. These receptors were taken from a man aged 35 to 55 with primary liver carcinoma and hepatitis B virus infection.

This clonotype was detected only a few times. The CDR3 loop reads CASSRTLAGELFF. As DNA, the CDR3 is TGTGCCAGTAGTAGGACTCTTGCCGGGGAGCTGTTTTTT. The chain carries TRBV19 and TRBJ2-2; D is possibly TRBD2 (5 bases). This CDR3 comprises 13 residues. Per the germline V gene, CDR1 is LNHDA and CDR2 is SQIVND (reference sequence). Trimming left V 4 bases short and J 6 bases short, with 9 bases between. Variable domain in full (rest from reference TRBV19 and TRBJ2-2): DGGITQSPKYLFRKEGQNVTLSCEQNLNHDAMYWYRQDPGQGLRLIYYSQIVNDFQKGDIAEGYSVSREKKESFPLTVTSAQKNPTAFYLCASSRTLAGELFFGEGSRLTVL.

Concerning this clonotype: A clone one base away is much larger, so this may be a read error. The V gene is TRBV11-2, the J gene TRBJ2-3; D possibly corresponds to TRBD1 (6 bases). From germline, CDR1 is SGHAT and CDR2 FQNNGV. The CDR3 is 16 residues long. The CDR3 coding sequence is TGTACCAGCAGCAGAAGAAATACAGGGAACACAGATATGCAGTATTTT. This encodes CTSSRRNTGNTDMQYF.

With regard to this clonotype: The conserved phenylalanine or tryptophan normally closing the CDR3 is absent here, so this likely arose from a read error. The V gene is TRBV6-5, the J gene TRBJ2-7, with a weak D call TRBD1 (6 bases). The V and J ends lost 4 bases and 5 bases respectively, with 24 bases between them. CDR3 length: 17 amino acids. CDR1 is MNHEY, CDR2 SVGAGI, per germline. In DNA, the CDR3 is TGTGCCAGCAGTTGCCGGGACATCGGTAGGCGAGGGAACGAGCAGTACCTC. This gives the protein CASSCRDIGRRGNEQYL.

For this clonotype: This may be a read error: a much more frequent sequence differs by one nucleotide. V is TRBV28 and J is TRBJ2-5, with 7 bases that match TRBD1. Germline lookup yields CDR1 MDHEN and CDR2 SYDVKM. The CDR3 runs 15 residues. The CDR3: CAISPNVGQQETQYF. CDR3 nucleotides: TGTGCCATCAGTCCTAACGTGGGACAGCAAGAGACCCAGTACTTC.

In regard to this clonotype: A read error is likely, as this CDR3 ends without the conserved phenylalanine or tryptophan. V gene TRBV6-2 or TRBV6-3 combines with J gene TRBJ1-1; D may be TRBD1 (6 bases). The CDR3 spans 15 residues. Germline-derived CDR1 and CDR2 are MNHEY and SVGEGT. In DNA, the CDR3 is TGTGCCAGCAGGGGGGCGGCTCTCCAGAACACTGTAGCTTTCTCT. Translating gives CASRGAALQNTVAFS.

CDR3 residues: CSVVGDSSADTQYF. The DNA of the CDR3 is TGCAGCGTTGTAGGGGATAGTTCTGCAGATACGCAGTATTTT. The chain employs TRBV29-1 and TRBJ2-3, with D possibly being TRBD1 (5 bases). CDR1 and CDR2 (germline): SQVTM, ANQGSEA. The CDR3 consists of 14 residues. V lost 4 bases and J lost 4, with 15 bases in between.

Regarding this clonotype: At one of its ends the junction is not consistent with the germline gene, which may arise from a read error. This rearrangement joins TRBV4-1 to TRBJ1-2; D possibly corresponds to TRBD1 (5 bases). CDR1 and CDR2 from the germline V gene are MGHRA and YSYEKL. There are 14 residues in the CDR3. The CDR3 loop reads CASSQGDRNYGYAF. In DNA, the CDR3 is TGCGCCAGCAGTCAAGGGGATAGGAACTATGGCTACGCCTTC.

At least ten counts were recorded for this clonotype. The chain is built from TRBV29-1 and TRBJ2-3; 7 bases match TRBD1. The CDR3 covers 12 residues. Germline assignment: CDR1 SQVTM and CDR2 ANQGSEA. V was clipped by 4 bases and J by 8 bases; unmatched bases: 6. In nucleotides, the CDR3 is TGCAGCGTTGGTGCCAAGGGGGCTACGCAGTATTTT. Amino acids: CSVGAKGATQYF.